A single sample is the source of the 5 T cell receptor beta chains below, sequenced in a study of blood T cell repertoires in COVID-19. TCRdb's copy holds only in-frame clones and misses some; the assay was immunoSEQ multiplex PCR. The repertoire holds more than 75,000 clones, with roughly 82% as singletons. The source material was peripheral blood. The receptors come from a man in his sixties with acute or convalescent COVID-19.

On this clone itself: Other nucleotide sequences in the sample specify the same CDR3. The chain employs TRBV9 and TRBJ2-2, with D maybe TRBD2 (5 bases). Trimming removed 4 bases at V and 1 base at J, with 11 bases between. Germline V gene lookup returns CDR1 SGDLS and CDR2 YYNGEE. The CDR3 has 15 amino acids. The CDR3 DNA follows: TGTGCCAGCAGCCCCCGGGGTGGGAACACCGGGGAGCTGTTTTTT. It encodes CASSPRGGNTGELFF.

In DNA form, the CDR3 reads TGTGCCAGCAGCCGAGAGGGGGCTGGCGAGCAGTACTTC. It encodes CASSREGAGEQYF. J is TRBJ2-7 and V is TRBV3-1 (or the pseudogene TRBV3-2); 7 nucleotides agree with TRBD1. This CDR3 has 13 amino acids. V trimming: 4 bases; J trimming: 6 bases; junction bases outside the gene matches: 6. Germline values: CDR1 LGHDT, CDR2 YNNKEL (reference sequence).

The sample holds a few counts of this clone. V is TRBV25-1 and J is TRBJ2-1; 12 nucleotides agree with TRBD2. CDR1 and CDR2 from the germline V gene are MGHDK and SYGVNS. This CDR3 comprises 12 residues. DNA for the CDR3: TGTGATACTAGGACTAGCGGGGCTGAGCAGTTCTTC. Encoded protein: CDTRTSGAEQFF.

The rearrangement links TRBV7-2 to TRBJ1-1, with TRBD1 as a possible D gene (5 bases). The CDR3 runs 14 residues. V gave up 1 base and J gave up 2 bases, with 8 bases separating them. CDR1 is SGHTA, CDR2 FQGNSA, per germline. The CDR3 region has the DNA TGTGCCAGCAGCTTAGACGGGGGAAACACTGAAGCTTTCTTT. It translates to CASSLDGGNTEAFF.

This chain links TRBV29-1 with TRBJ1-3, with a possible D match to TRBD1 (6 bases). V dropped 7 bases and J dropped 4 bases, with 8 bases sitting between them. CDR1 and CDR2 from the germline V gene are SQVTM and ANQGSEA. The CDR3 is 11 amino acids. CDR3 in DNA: TGCAGCGCGGGGACAGGAAACACCATATATTTT. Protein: CSAGTGNTIYF.